This T cell receptor beta chain was retrieved from a study of fetal regulatory T cell absence and autoimmunity. To note about this clone: Antigen unknown.

CDR1 and CDR2 (germline): LGHNA, YNFKEQ. This CDR3 is built from 16 residues. The trim removed 2 bases at V and 6 bases at J, leaving 4 bases unmatched. Method: immunoSEQ multiplex PCR; TCRdb's copy keeps in-frame clones and lacks some. The table lists around 100,000 clones, around 72% of them singletons. The study, taken as a whole, reports: Antigen-driven pancreatic autoimmunity before birth in IPEX was inferred from oligoclonal enrichment.

The V gene is TRBV4-2, the J gene TRBJ2-1; 13 bases are a match to TRBD2. The clonotype originates from a male donor with IPEX syndrome. What was sequenced was pancreas tissue. The CDR3 bases are TGTGCCAGCAGCCAACCCACTAGCGGGAGGGCCAATGAGCAGTTCTTC. Translated, it gives CASSQPTSGRANEQFF.